This entry features one T cell receptor (beta chain) sequence. Its matching antigen is unknown. These data originate in a study of T cell responses to AZD1222 COVID-19 vaccine. Whole-study results and caveats: Clonal diversity was possibly underestimated, and the donors were mostly white British, with more females.

This CDR3 is built from 13 residues. Trimming took off 0 bases at V and 1 base at J, with 4 bases between the two ends. Germline V gene sequence: CDR1 SGHRS, CDR2 YFSETQ. Sequenced by immunoSEQ multiplex PCR; TCRdb stores in-frame clones only, minus some. Seen here are over 100,000 clones, approximately 94% observed once, and the top ten hold around 7%. The receptor was isolated from an adult in good health. The rearrangement links TRBV5-1 to TRBJ1-1, with D unresolved. The sequencing used peripheral blood, collected on day 0 of AZD1222 vaccination. The CDR3, as DNA: TGCGCCAGCAGCTTGGAGGCGAACACTGAAGCTTTCTTT. Its protein is CASSLEANTEAFF.